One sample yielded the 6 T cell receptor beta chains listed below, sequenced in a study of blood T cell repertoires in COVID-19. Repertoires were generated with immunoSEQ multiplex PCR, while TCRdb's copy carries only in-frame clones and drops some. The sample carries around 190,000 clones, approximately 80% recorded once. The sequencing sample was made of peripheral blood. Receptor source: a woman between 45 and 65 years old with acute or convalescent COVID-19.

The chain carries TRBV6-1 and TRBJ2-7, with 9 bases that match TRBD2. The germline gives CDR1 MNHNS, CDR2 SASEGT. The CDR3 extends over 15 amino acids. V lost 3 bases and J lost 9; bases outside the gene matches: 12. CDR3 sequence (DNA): TGTGCCAGCAGTGAGCCTAGCGGGATCGTAGTGGGGCAGTACTTC. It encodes CASSEPSGIVVGQYF.

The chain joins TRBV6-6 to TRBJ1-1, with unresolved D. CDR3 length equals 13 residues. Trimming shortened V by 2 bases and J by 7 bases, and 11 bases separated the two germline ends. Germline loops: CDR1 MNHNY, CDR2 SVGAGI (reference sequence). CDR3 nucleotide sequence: TGTGCCAGCAGTTACAGTGGAGGAATTGAAGCTTTCTTT. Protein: CASSYSGGIEAFF.

The CDR3 sequence: CASSLYTGGPYNEQFF. CDR3 sequence (DNA): TGTGCCAGCAGCTTATATACGGGAGGGCCCTACAATGAGCAGTTCTTC. This chain uses TRBV11-2 with TRBJ2-1; the match to TRBD2 covers 8 bases. With V trimmed by 2 bases and J by 2 bases, 5 bases remained unmatched. CDR3 size: 16 residues. Per germline, CDR1 SGHAT and CDR2 FQNNGV.

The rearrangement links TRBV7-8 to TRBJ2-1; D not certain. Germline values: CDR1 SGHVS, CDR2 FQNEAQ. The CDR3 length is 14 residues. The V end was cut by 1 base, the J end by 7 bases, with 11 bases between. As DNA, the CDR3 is TGTGCCAGCAGCTTAGTGAATGTCGGGAATGAGCAGTTCTTC. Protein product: CASSLVNVGNEQFF.

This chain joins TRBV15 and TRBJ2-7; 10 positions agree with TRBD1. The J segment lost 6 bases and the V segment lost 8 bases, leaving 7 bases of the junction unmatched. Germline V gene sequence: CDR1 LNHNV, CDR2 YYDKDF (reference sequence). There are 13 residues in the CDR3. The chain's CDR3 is CATGGTGVFEQYF. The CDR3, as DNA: TGTGCCACCGGAGGGACAGGGGTTTTCGAGCAGTACTTC.

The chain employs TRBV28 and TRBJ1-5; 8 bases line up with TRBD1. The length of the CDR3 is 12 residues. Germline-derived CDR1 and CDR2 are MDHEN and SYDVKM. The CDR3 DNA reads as TGTGGATCAGGGGGCGTTTGGCAGCCCCAGCATTTT. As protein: CGSGGVWQPQHF.